This T cell receptor beta chain was captured in a study of cytomegalovirus exposure and HLA in healthy donors. CDR1 and CDR2 from the germline V gene are MGHDK and SYGVNS. CDR3 length: 15 residues. The trim removed 2 bases at V and 8 bases at J, leaving 9 bases unmatched. The PCR contained 60 Vbeta and 13 Jbeta primers. Measured with immunoSEQ multiplex PCR; TCRdb has only the in-frame clones, and not every one. The sample has some 100,000 clones, about 79% seen once. Donors likely had unrecorded immune exposures despite being nominally healthy when sampled. Sequenced: PBMCs. The source of this sequence is a female donor in good health and CMV-seropositive. V and J are TRBV25-1 and TRBJ1-2; 9 bases align to TRBD1. The CDR3 sequence: CASSEPGTGSGGYTF. CDR3 bases: TGTGCCAGCAGTGAACCCGGGACAGGGTCGGGAGGCTACACCTTC.